This T cell receptor (beta chain) was documented in a study of CD4 T cell repertoires in COVID-19. Sequencing was performed with immunoSEQ multiplex PCR; in TCRdb, only in-frame clones are kept and a portion is missing. The data show about 75,000 clones, about four fifths seen once. Germline CDR1 reads SGHNT; CDR2 reads YYREEE (reference sequence). CDR3 length equals 13 residues. With V trimmed by 5 bases and J by 4 bases, 2 bases remained unmatched. Donors had recovered from mild-to-severe COVID-19. The memory T cells were sequenced right after ex vivo isolation, without culture. Study results and limitations: In SARS-CoV and/or HKU1 spike cultures, between roughly 6 and 27% of SARS-CoV-2 clonotypes reappeared. Sharing of several most expanded SARS-CoV-2-reactive clonotypes across memory subsets suggested intraclonal diversification.

Worth noting for this clone: Its antigen is as yet unknown.

Sequenced material: CD4+ T cells from peripheral blood, taken after recovery from COVID-19. The receptor's source is a human donor who had COVID-19. V gene TRBV5-4 combines with J gene TRBJ2-2; 7 bases are a match to TRBD1. Here the CDR3 reads CASRSGGTGELFF. CDR3 bases: TGTGCCAGCAGATCAGGGGGCACCGGGGAGCTGTTTTTT.